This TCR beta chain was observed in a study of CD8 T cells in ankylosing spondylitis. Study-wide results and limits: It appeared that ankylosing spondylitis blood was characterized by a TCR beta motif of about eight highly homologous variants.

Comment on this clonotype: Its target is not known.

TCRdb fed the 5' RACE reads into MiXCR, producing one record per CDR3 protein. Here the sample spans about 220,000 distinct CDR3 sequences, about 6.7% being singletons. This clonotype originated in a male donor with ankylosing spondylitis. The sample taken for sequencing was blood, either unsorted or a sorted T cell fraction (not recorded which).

CDR3 region: CASSVPSEGYGYTF. In DNA form, the CDR3 reads TGTGCCAGCAGCGTGCCTTCAGAAGGCTATGGCTACACCTTC. The genes are TRBV7-8 and TRBJ1-2; D is unclear. Germline values: CDR1 SGHVS, CDR2 FQNEAQ. The CDR3 is 14 amino acids. Trimming pared 5 bases from V and 4 bases from J, leaving 14 bases between.